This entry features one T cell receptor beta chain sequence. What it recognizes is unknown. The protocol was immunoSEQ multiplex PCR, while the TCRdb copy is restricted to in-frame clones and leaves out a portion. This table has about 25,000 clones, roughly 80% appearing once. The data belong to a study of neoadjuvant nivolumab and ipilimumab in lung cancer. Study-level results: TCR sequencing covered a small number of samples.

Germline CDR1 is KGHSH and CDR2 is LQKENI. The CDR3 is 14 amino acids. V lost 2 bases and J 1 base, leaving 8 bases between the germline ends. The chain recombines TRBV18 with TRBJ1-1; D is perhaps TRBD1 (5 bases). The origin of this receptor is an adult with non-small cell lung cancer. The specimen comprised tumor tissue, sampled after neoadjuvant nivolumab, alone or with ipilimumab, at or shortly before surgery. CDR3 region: CASSPGAGNTEAFF. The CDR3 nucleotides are TGTGCCAGCTCACCAGGGGCAGGGAACACTGAAGCTTTCTTT.